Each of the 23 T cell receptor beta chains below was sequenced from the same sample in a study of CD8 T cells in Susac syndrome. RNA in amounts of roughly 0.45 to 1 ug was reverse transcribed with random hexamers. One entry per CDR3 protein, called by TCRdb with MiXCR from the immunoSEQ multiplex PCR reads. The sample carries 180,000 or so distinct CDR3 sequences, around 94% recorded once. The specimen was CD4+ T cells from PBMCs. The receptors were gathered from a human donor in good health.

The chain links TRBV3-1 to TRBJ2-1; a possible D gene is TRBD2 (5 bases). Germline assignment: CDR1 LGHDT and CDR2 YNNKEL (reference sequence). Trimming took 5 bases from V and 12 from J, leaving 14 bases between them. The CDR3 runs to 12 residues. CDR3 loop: CASSAAGEGQFF. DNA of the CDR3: TGTGCCAGCAGCGCCGCGGGCGAGGGGCAGTTCTTC.

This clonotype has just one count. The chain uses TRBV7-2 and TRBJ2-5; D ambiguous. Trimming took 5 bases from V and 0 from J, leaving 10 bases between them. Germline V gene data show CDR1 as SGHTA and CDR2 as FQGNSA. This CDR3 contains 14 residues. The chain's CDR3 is CASSKTSYQETQYF. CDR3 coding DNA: TGTGCCAGCAGCAAGACCTCGTACCAAGAGACCCAGTACTTC.

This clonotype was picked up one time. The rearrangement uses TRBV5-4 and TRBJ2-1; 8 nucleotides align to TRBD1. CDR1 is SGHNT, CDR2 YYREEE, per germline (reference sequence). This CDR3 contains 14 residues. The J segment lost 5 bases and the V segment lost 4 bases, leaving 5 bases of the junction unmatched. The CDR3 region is CASSRTDRDNEQFF. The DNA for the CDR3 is TGTGCCAGCAGCCGGACGGACAGGGACAATGAGCAGTTCTTC.

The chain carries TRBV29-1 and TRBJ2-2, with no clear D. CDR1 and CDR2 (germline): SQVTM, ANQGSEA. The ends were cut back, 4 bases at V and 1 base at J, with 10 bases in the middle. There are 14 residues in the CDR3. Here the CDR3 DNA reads TGCAGCGTTGGGTCCACTCTGAACACCGGGGAGCTGTTTTTT. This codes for CSVGSTLNTGELFF.

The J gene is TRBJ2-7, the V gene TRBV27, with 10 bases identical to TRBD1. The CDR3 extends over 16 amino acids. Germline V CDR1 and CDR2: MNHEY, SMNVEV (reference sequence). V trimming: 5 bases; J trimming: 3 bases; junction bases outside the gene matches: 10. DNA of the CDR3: TGTGCCAGCAGTGCTCGTTTGGGACAGGGGAACTACGAGCAGTACTTC. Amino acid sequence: CASSARLGQGNYEQYF.

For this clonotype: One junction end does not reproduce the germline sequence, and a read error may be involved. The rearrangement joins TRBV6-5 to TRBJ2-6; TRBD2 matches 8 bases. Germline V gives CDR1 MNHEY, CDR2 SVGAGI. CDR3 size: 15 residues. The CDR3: CGSGGPNSGANVLTF. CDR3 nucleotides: TGCGGTTCGGGGGGGCCGAACTCTGGGGCCAACGTCCTGACTTTC.

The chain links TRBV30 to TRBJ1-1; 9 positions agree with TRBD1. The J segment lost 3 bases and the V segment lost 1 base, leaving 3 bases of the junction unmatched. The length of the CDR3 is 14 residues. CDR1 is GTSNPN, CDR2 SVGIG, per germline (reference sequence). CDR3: CAWSGQGGYTEAFF. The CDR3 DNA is TGTGCCTGGAGTGGACAGGGGGGGTACACTGAAGCTTTCTTT.

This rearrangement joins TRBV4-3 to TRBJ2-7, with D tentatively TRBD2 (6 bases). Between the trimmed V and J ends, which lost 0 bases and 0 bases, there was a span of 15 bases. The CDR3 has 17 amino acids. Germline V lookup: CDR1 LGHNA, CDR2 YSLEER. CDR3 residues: CASSQDWVGGSSYEQYF. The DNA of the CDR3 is TGCGCCAGCAGCCAAGATTGGGTGGGGGGATCCTCCTACGAGCAGTACTTC.

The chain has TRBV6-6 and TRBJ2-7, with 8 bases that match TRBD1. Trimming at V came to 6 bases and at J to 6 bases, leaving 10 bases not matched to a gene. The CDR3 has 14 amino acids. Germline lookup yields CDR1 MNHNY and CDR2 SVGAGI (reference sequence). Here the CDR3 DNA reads TGTGCCAGCAGGCAGAGGACAGGGTCGAGCGAGCAGTACTTC. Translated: CASRQRTGSSEQYF.

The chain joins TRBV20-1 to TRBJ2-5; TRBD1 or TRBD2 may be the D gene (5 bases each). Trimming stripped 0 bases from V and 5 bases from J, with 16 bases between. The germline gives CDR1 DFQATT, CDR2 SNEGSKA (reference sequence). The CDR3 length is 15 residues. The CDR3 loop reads CSARDPGTSGETQYF. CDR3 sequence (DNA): TGCAGTGCTAGAGACCCTGGGACCTCGGGGGAGACCCAGTACTTC.

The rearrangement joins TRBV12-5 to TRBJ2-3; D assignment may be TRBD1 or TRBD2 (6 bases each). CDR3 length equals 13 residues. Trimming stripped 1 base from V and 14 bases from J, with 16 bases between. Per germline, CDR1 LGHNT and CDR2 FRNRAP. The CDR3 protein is CASGLGLGGHRYF. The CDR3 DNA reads TGTGCTAGTGGTTTGGGACTCGGGGGACATAGGTATTTT.

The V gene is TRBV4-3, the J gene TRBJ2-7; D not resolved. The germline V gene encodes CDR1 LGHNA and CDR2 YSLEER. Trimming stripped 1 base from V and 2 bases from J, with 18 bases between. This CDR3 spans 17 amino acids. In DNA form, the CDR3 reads TGCGCCAGCAGCCAAGCCGTGTCCGGGTCGGCTGCCTACGAGCAGTACTTC. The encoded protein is CASSQAVSGSAAYEQYF.

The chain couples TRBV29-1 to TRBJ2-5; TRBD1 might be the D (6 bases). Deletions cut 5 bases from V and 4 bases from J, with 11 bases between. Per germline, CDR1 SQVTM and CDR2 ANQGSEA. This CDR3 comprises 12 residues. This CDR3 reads CSVTGIGETQYF. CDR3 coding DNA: TGCAGCGTTACAGGGATTGGAGAGACCCAGTACTTC.

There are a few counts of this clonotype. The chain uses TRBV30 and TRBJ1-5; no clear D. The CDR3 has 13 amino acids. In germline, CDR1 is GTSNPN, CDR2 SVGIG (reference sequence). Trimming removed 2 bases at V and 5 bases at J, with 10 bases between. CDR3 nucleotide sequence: TGTGCCTGGAGTCCTTCGGGCGATCAGCCCCAGCATTTT. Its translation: CAWSPSGDQPQHF.

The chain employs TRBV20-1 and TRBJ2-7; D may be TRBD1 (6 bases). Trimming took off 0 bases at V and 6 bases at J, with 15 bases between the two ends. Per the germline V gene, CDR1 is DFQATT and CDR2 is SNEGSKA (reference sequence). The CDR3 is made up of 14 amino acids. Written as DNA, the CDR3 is TGCAGTGCTAGAGATCACCAGGGGCTGGGCGAGCAGTACTTC. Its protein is CSARDHQGLGEQYF.

The CDR3 is CASSRGVDEQFF. The CDR3, as DNA: TGCGCCAGCAGCCGGGGGGTCGATGAGCAGTTCTTC. The chain is built from TRBV5-1 and TRBJ2-1, with 7 bases fitting TRBD2. The CDR3 is 12 amino acids. CDR1 and CDR2 (germline): SGHRS, YFSETQ. V lost 4 bases to trimming and J lost 8 bases; unmatched junction nucleotides: 3.

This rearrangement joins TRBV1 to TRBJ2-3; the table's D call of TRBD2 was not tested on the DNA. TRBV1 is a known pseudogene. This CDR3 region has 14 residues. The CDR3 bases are TGCACCAGCAGTACAGCGGGGAACACAGATACGCAGTATTTT. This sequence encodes CTSSTAGNTDTQYF.

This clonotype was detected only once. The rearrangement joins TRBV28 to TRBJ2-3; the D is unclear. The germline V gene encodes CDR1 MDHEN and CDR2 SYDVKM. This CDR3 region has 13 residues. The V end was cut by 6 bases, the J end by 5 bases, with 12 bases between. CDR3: CASRDLSGDTQYF. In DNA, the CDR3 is TGTGCCAGCAGGGATCTCTCGGGAGATACGCAGTATTTT. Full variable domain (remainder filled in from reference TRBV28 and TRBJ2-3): DVKVTQSSRYLVKRTGEKVFLECVQDMDHENMFWYRQDPGLGLRLIYFSYDVKMKEKGDIPEGYSVSREKKERFSLILESASTNQTSMYLCASRDLSGDTQYFGPGTRLTVL.

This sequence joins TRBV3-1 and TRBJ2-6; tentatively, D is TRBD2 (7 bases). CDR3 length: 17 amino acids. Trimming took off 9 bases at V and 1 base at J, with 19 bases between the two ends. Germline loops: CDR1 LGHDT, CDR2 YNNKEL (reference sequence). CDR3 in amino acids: CASLQGAGESGANVLTF. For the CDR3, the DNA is TGTGCCAGTTTACAGGGCGCGGGAGAATCTGGGGCCAACGTCCTGACTTTC. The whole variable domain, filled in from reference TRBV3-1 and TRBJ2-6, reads DTAVSQTPKYLVTQMGNDKSIKCEQNLGHDTMYWYKQDSKKFLKIMFSYNNKELIINETVPNRFSPKSPDKAHLNLHINSLELGDSAVYFCASLQGAGESGANVLTFGAGSRLTVL.

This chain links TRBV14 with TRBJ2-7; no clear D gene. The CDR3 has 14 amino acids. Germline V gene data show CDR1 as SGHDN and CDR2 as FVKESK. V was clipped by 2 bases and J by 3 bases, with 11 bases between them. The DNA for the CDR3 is TGTGCCAGCAGCCAACAAGTATGGGTCTACGAGCAGTACTTC. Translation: CASSQQVWVYEQYF.

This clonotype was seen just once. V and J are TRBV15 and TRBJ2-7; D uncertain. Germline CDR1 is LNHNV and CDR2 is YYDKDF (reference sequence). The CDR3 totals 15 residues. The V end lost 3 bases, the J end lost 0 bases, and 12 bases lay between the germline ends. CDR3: CATSSTLDPSYEQYF. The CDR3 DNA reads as TGTGCCACCAGCAGCACCTTGGACCCCTCCTACGAGCAGTACTTC.

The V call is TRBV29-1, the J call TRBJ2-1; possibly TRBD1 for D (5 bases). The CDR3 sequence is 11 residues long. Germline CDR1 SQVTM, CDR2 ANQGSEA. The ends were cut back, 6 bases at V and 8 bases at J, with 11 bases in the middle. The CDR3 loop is CSVAWGYEQFF. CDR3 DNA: TGCAGCGTGGCCTGGGGCTATGAGCAGTTCTTC.

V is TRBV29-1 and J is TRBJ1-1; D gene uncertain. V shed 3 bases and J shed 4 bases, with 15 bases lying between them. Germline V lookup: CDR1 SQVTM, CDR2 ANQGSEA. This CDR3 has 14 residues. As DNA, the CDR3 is TGCAGCGTTGATCTAGGCGGCCGGTCCACTGAAGCTTTCTTT. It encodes CSVDLGGRSTEAFF.